This T cell receptor (beta chain) was captured in a study of cytomegalovirus exposure and HLA in healthy donors. Overall study: The roughly 120 validation repertoires, a later analysis reported, used the same platform as the 550 to 800 first-cohort repertoires. General study points: First-cohort TCR clusters were later found to tend to co-occur in the 120 or so validation repertoires.

This table comes from immunoSEQ multiplex PCR, and its TCRdb copy is limited to in-frame clones, with some not included. The data contain 150,000 to 200,000 clones, around 80% of them singletons. Regarding this clone: The antigen remains undetermined.

CDR1 is GTSNPN, CDR2 SVGIG, per germline (reference sequence). Trimming left V 0 bases short and J 8 bases short, with 7 bases between. This CDR3 comprises 11 residues. This sequence joins TRBV30 and TRBJ1-2; no clear D. The sample taken for sequencing was PBMCs. This clonotype was sampled from a woman aged 25 to 39 in good health and CMV-seronegative. In DNA form, the CDR3 reads TGTGCCTGGAGTGTACTAAGCGGCTACACCTTC. Translating gives CAWSVLSGYTF.